These T cell receptor beta chains were read from a single sample in a study of OX40 agonist ivuxolimab in advanced cancers. Method: immunoSEQ multiplex PCR; TCRdb's copy keeps in-frame clones and lacks some. This table has about 85,000 clones, about 86% appearing once. The sample consisted of CD4+ or CD8+ T cells sorted from blood, taken in a trial of the OX40 agonist ivuxolimab. These receptors all stem from an adult with an advanced solid tumor such as melanoma, head and neck, liver or kidney cancer. Both conserved end residues are part of each CDR3. The D gene is left open where the match is weak. Some rows have no size entry. The others give once, few or many, or a class for an expanded clone.

abundance	j_gene	d_gene	v_gene	CDR3nt	CDR3aa
NA	TRBJ1-4	NA	TRBV7-2	TGTGCCAGCAGCTTAATGGGGGCGCGGGAAAAACTGTTTTTT	CASSLMGAREKLFF
few	TRBJ1-1	TRBD1	TRBV10-3	TGTGCCATCGGAGGGACAGGGAACACTGAAGCTTTCTTT	CAIGGTGNTEAFF
NA	TRBJ2-7	TRBD1	TRBV19	TGTGCCAGTAGTATAAGGGACAGAACCTACGAGCAGTACTTC	CASSIRDRTYEQYF
NA	TRBJ2-7	NA	TRBV5-6	TGTGCCAGCAGCTCCGTGGACGGTTCCTACGAGCAGTACTTC	CASSSVDGSYEQYF
NA	TRBJ2-3	NA	TRBV4-1	TGCGCCACCCAGGGATTGGGGGGTTCAGATACGCAGTATTTT	CATQGLGGSDTQYF
NA	TRBJ2-4	NA	TRBV9	TGTGCCAGCAGCGGAACGCGTAACATTCAGTACTTC	CASSGTRNIQYF
few	TRBJ2-5	TRBD1	TRBV5-1	TGCGCCAGCAGCCCGGGACAGATACAAGAGACCCAGTACTTC	CASSPGQIQETQYF
NA	TRBJ1-3	NA	TRBV4-3	TGCGCCAGCAGCCAAGAAGGCACCTCTGGAAACACCATATATTTT	CASSQEGTSGNTIYF
NA	TRBJ1-3	NA	TRBV7-9	TGTGCCAGCAGCTTAAATCCCGGGGCTGGAAACACCATATATTTT	CASSLNPGAGNTIYF
few	TRBJ2-1	NA	TRBV5-1	TGCGCCAGCTCACCGGATCAGGTCTACAATGAGCAGTTCTTC	CASSPDQVYNEQFF
NA	TRBJ2-1	NA	TRBV9	TGTGCCAGCAGCGCCAGGGTAGGGTCCTACAATGAGCAGTTCTTC	CASSARVGSYNEQFF
NA	TRBJ2-5	NA	TRBV5-1	TGCGCCAGCAGTGCCCCACCCCAAGAGACCCAGTACTTC	CASSAPPQETQYF
NA	TRBJ1-4	NA	TRBV2	TGTGCCAGCAGGAACAGTCTCAATGAAAAACTGTTTTTT	CASRNSLNEKLFF
NA	TRBJ2-4	NA	TRBV19	TGTGCCAGTACGCCCGCCGGGGAAAACATTCAGTACTTC	CASTPAGENIQYF
NA	TRBJ1-4	NA	TRBV6-6	TGTGCCAGCAGTTACAATAGGGACAAACTGTTTTTT	CASSYNRDKLFF
NA	TRBJ1-1	NA	TRBV12-5	TGTGCTAGTGGTTCCCTGGGGCTCGGGGGTCGGGACACTGAAGCTTTCTTT	CASGSLGLGGRDTEAFF
NA	TRBJ2-3	NA	TRBV5-1	TGCGCCAGCAGCCCTGGAGGCAGTCTCACAGATACGCAGTATTTT	CASSPGGSLTDTQYF
NA	TRBJ1-4	NA	TRBV6-1	TGTGCCAGCAGAAGGTCGGGGAGTGAAAAACTGTTTTTT	CASRRSGSEKLFF
NA	TRBJ1-3	TRBD1	TRBV9	TGTGCCAGCAGCCCGTTTACCCGGGACAGGGGGTTCGGAAACACCATATATTTT	CASSPFTRDRGFGNTIYF
few	TRBJ2-5	NA	TRBV29-1	TGCAGCGCCGGGAGAGACAGGTTTGAGACCCAGTACTTC	CSAGRDRFETQYF
NA	TRBJ1-6	NA	TRBV14	TGTGCCAGCAGCCGCGTCGGGGCTAATAATTCACCCCTCCACTTT	CASSRVGANNSPLHF
NA	TRBJ1-5	NA	TRBV19	TGTGCCAGTAGTAAGGGGACAATGGGCAATCAGCCCCAGCATTTT	CASSKGTMGNQPQHF
NA	TRBJ1-6	NA	TRBV18	TGTGCCAGCTCAGCAATGGTACAGGGTGGTTCACCCCTCCACTTT	CASSAMVQGGSPLHF
NA	TRBJ2-7	TRBD1	TRBV28	TGTGCCAGCAGTTCGGGACAGGGCTACGAGCAGTACTTC	CASSSGQGYEQYF
NA	TRBJ2-5	NA	TRBV7-6	TGTGCCAGCAGCTTAGAGGCGGAGACCCAGTACTTC	CASSLEAETQYF
once	TRBJ1-6	NA	TRBV28	TGTGCCAGCAGTATACCCGCCGGCTCCTATAATTCACCCCTCCACTTT	CASSIPAGSYNSPLHF
NA	TRBJ1-2	TRBD1	TRBV7-8	TGTGCCAGCAGCCCGGGACAGGGAGTCGGCTATGGCTACACCTTC	CASSPGQGVGYGYTF
NA	TRBJ1-4	NA	TRBV30	TGTGCCTGGAGTGGCATCCGGCTCGGGGTGGGTGAAAAACTGTTTTTT	CAWSGIRLGVGEKLFF
NA	TRBJ1-5	NA	TRBV9	TGTGCCAGCAGCGTAGGACTGGGTTTCAATCAGCCCCAGCATTTT	CASSVGLGFNQPQHF
few	TRBJ1-4	NA	TRBV6-1	TGTGCCAGCAGTGATATTGGGGCAGCAACTAATGAAAAACTGTTTTTT	CASSDIGAATNEKLFF
NA	TRBJ1-2	TRBD1	TRBV30	TGTGCCTGGAGAGGGGCAGGGGGCGAGAGGGGCTACACCTTC	CAWRGAGGERGYTF
NA	TRBJ1-2	NA	TRBV11-2	TGTGCCAGCAGCTTAGTCGGCGGAAACTATGGCTACACCTTC	CASSLVGGNYGYTF
NA	TRBJ1-2	NA	TRBV5-1	TGCGCCAGCAGCTGGGTCACTGGACAAGGAGGTGGCTACACCTTC	CASSWVTGQGGGYTF
NA	TRBJ2-3	NA	TRBV7-9	TGTGCCAGCAGCTCCCGAGGGGGGACAGATACGCAGTATTTT	CASSSRGGTDTQYF
NA	TRBJ2-1	NA	TRBV30	TGTGCCTGGAGTGCGGCAGGGCTGGAGTTCTTC	CAWSAAGLEFF
once	TRBJ1-3	NA	TRBV19	TGTGCCAGTAGTATTATCGCCGCCCTCGGCTCTGGAAACACCATATATTTT	CASSIIAALGSGNTIYF
NA	TRBJ1-1	TRBD1	TRBV14	TGTGCCAGCAGCCAAGTCGACAGGGGGCCGAACACTGAAGCTTTCTTT	CASSQVDRGPNTEAFF
NA	TRBJ2-7	NA	TRBV6-1	TGTGCCAGCAGTGAAGCGCAGGGGGGCCCCTACGAGCAGTACTTC	CASSEAQGGPYEQYF
NA	TRBJ2-1	TRBD2	TRBV5-1	TGCGCCAGCAGCTTGGGTCAGGGACTAGCGACTTCAGGTGAGCAGTTCTTC	CASSLGQGLATSGEQFF
NA	TRBJ2-7	NA	TRBV28	TGTGCCAGCAGACAGGCGGGCGGGATCTCCTACGAGCAGTACTTC	CASRQAGGISYEQYF
NA	TRBJ2-7	NA	TRBV27	TGTGCCAGCAGTCCTAACTGGGCAAGTATCGAGCAGTACTTC	CASSPNWASIEQYF
NA	TRBJ1-2	NA	TRBV28	TGTGCCAGCAGTAACGGGCTCTATGGCTACACCTTC	CASSNGLYGYTF
NA	TRBJ2-7	TRBD1	TRBV14	TGTGCCAGCAGCCTACAGGGGTACGAGCAGTACTTC	CASSLQGYEQYF
NA	TRBJ2-7	TRBD2	TRBV14	TGTGCCAGCAGCCAACTGGCGGGGGGGCGGTTCCAGCAGTACTTC	CASSQLAGGRFQQYF
NA	TRBJ2-5	TRBD2	TRBV19	TGTGCCAGTTCCCGGGGGGGCATGGAGACCCAGTACTTC	CASSRGGMETQYF
NA	TRBJ2-2	NA	TRBV5-1	TGCGCCAGCAGCTCCTCGGGGGGCCGTCCCGGGGAGCTGTTTTTT	CASSSSGGRPGELFF
NA	TRBJ1-1	NA	TRBV29-1	TGCAGCGTTGGCAAGAACACTGAAGCTTTCTTT	CSVGKNTEAFF
NA	TRBJ2-5	NA	TRBV7-8	TGTGCCAGCAGCTTTGCCAGCCAAGAGACCCAGTACTTC	CASSFASQETQYF